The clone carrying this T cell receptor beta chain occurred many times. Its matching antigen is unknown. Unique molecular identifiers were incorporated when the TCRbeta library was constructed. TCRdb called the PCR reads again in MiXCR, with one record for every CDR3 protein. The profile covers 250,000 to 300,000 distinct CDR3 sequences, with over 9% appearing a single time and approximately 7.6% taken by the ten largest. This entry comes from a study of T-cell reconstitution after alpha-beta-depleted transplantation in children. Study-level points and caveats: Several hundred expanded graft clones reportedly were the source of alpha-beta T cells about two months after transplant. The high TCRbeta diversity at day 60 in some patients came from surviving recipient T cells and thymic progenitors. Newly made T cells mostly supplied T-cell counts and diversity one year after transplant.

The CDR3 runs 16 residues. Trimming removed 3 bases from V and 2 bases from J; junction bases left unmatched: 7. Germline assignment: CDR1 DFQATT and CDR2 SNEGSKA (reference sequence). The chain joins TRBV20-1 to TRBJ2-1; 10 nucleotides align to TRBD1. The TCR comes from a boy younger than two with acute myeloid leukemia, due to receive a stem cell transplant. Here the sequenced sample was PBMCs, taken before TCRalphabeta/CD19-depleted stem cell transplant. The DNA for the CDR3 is TGCAGTGCTAGTCCCCGGGACAGGGGAACCTACAATGAGCAGTTCTTC. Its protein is CSASPRDRGTYNEQFF.